This passage covers 21 T cell receptor beta chains from one sample sequenced in a study of PD-1 blockade in classical Hodgkin lymphoma. Sequencing was performed with immunoSEQ multiplex PCR; in TCRdb, only in-frame clones are kept and a portion is missing. The table has about 58,000 clones, under 95% seen once; the top ten hold more than 9%. Each patient's relapse followed autologous stem cell transplantation, and brentuximab vedotin exposure varied. The sample in question was peripheral blood mononuclear cells (PBMCs), obtained before the second cycle of nivolumab. These receptors were obtained from a human donor with classical Hodgkin lymphoma.

The gene calls are TRBV7-6 and TRBJ2-1, with 11 bases that match TRBD2. The CDR3 has 14 residues. Germline V gives CDR1 SGHVS, CDR2 FNYEAQ. The J segment lost 9 bases and the V segment lost 1 base, leaving 2 bases of the junction unmatched. CDR3 sequence: CASSLVTSGIEQFF. In DNA, the CDR3 is TGTGCCAGCAGCTTAGTGACTAGCGGGATTGAGCAGTTCTTC.

The rearrangement joins TRBV10-3 to TRBJ2-5, with TRBD2 identical over 12 bases. The V segment lost 8 bases and the J segment 5 bases; nucleotides outside the gene matches: 9. The germline V gene encodes CDR1 ENHRY and CDR2 SYGVKD. The CDR3 is 15 residues long. The CDR3 DNA is TGTGCCATCGCCGGACTAGCGGGGCTGGGGGAGACCCAGTACTTC. It translates to CAIAGLAGLGETQYF.

The V and J genes are TRBV19 and TRBJ1-3; TRBD1 aligns across 11 bases. The J segment lost 3 bases and the V segment lost 8 bases, leaving 12 bases of the junction unmatched. The CDR3 spans 17 residues. Per the germline V gene, CDR1 is LNHDA and CDR2 is SQIVND (reference sequence). CDR3 region: CASLPTAGTGGGNTIYF. The CDR3 DNA follows: TGTGCCAGTCTACCGACCGCCGGGACAGGGGGTGGAAACACCATATATTTT.

The chain joins TRBV5-1 to TRBJ1-4; D gene uncertain. From germline, CDR1 is SGHRS and CDR2 YFSETQ. The CDR3 runs 15 residues. V was trimmed by 1 base and J by 0 bases, leaving 7 bases between them. DNA for the CDR3: TGCGCCAGCAGCTTGACCAGGCCAACTAATGAAAAACTGTTTTTT. Translation: CASSLTRPTNEKLFF.

CDR3 nucleotide sequence: TGTGCCAGCAGTCTACGAGTGGGGGACAGGGGCTACGAGCAGTACTTC. Its protein product is CASSLRVGDRGYEQYF. The V gene is TRBV28, the J gene TRBJ2-7; 10 bases are a match to TRBD1. V was pared by 5 bases and J by 3 bases, with 10 bases of the junction left unmatched. The CDR3 sequence is 16 residues long. Germline V gene data show CDR1 as MDHEN and CDR2 as SYDVKM.

This sequence joins TRBV28 and TRBJ2-5; D remains ambiguous. Between the trimmed V and J ends, which lost 3 bases and 4 bases, there was a span of 3 bases. Germline loops: CDR1 MDHEN, CDR2 SYDVKM. The CDR3 spans 11 residues. DNA for the CDR3: TGTGCCAGCAGTTTGGGAGAGACCCAGTACTTC. It codes for CASSLGETQYF.

V and J are TRBV5-6 and TRBJ2-3; D possibly matches TRBD1 or TRBD2 (5 bases each). Trimming shortened V by 2 bases and J by 6 bases, and 7 bases separated the two germline ends. The germline gives CDR1 SGHDT, CDR2 YYEEEE. There are 12 residues in the CDR3. In nucleotides, the CDR3 is TGTGCCAGCAGCTTCGGGGCGGATACGCAGTATTTT. This sequence encodes CASSFGADTQYF.

This chain uses TRBV27 with TRBJ2-5, with no clear D. The germline CDR1 and CDR2 sequences are MNHEY and SMNVEV (reference sequence). With 2 bases removed from V and 3 bases from J, the gap between germline ends came to 19 bases. This CDR3 spans 17 amino acids. CDR3 amino acids: CASSLNGPVRLKETQYF. The CDR3 DNA reads TGTGCCAGCAGTTTAAACGGGCCCGTTCGGTTGAAAGAGACCCAGTACTTC.

The rearrangement joins TRBV28 to TRBJ2-7; D might be TRBD1 (6 bases). The CDR3 is 15 amino acids. V lost 5 bases and J 3 bases, leaving 17 bases between the germline ends. Germline CDR1 reads MDHEN; CDR2 reads SYDVKM. This chain's CDR3 is CASSPITGNYYEQYF. The CDR3 DNA reads TGTGCCAGCAGTCCCATAACAGGGAATTACTACGAGCAGTACTTC.

The V and J genes are TRBV27 and TRBJ2-3, with D hard to call. V lost 6 bases and J lost 0, with 10 bases in between. In germline, CDR1 is MNHEY, CDR2 SMNVEV (reference sequence). The CDR3 has 14 residues. In nucleotides, the CDR3 is TGTGCCAGCAGCGTTTTATCTAGCACAGATACGCAGTATTTT. Translation: CASSVLSSTDTQYF.

V usage is TRBV19 and J usage is TRBJ1-5; weak D call: TRBD1 (6 bases). V was shortened by 4 bases and J by 0 bases, with 10 bases between the two germline ends. Germline V gene sequence: CDR1 LNHDA, CDR2 SQIVND (reference sequence). The CDR3 is 15 amino acids. CDR3 DNA sequence: TGTGCCAGTAGTAAGGACAGCAATAGCAATCAGCCCCAGCATTTT. This sequence encodes CASSKDSNSNQPQHF.

This clone was seen only once. The chain links TRBV5-1 to TRBJ2-7, with 9 bases identical to TRBD1. This CDR3 has 13 residues. CDR1 is SGHRS and CDR2 is YFSETQ in the germline V gene. The V segment lost 4 bases and the J segment 7 bases; nucleotides outside the gene matches: 6. The CDR3 is CASSVQGAGEQYF. The CDR3 nucleotides are TGCGCCAGCAGCGTACAGGGGGCGGGGGAGCAGTACTTC.

This rearrangement joins TRBV13 to TRBJ2-3; tentative D call: TRBD1 (5 bases). Trimming took 5 bases from V and 2 from J, leaving 17 bases between them. The CDR3 is made up of 16 amino acids. Germline values: CDR1 PRHDT, CDR2 FYEKMQ (reference sequence). Here the CDR3 reads CASSDAWGRDTDTQYF. The DNA of the CDR3 is TGTGCCAGCAGCGACGCTTGGGGCAGGGACACAGATACGCAGTATTTT.

V usage is TRBV4-1 and J usage is TRBJ2-5; 11 nucleotides align to TRBD2. Per the germline V gene, CDR1 is MGHRA and CDR2 is YSYEKL. V lost 4 bases and J lost 4; bases outside the gene matches: 5. This CDR3 is built from 15 residues. The CDR3 DNA reads as TGCGCCAGCAGCCCGGTAGCGGGAGGGCCAGAGACCCAGTACTTC. Translated, it gives CASSPVAGGPETQYF.

The chain joins TRBV6-6 to TRBJ1-2; D possibly corresponds to TRBD1 (6 bases). The CDR3 contains 16 residues. CDR1 is MNHNY and CDR2 is SVGAGI in the germline V gene (reference sequence). V was trimmed by 2 bases and J by 4 bases, leaving 17 bases between them. The chain's CDR3 is CASSYGGGEKFYGYTF. CDR3 nucleotides: TGTGCCAGCAGTTACGGGGGGGGCGAAAAATTCTATGGCTACACCTTC.

The rearrangement joins TRBV15 to TRBJ2-3; unclear D gene. Deletions cut 2 bases from V and 6 bases from J, with 12 bases between. The length of the CDR3 is 14 residues. The germline V gene has CDR1 LNHNV and CDR2 YYDKDF (reference sequence). CDR3 loop: CATSRLGFADTQYF. The CDR3 DNA sequence: TGTGCCACCAGCAGACTGGGTTTTGCCGATACGCAGTATTTT. Full variable domain (outside the CDR3, taken from reference TRBV15 and TRBJ2-3): DAMVIQNPRYQVTQFGKPVTLSCSQTLNHNVMYWYQQKSSQAPKLLFHYYDKDFNNEADTPDNFQSRRPNTSFCFLDIRSPGLGDTAMYLCATSRLGFADTQYFGPGTRLTVL.

The gene calls are TRBV5-1 and TRBJ2-7, with D possibly being TRBD1 (7 bases). Trimming took 0 bases from V and 6 from J, leaving 16 bases between them. CDR3 length equals 15 residues. The germline gives CDR1 SGHRS, CDR2 YFSETQ. The CDR3 region is CASSLVEEGAAEQYF. The CDR3, as DNA: TGCGCCAGCAGCTTGGTGGAGGAGGGGGCGGCCGAGCAGTACTTC.

This clone was counted once. An end of the junction does not agree with germline; a read error may underlie this. The chain has TRBV7-9 and TRBJ2-7, with 8 bases that match TRBD1. The CDR3 is made up of 12 amino acids. Germline CDR1 is SEHNR and CDR2 is FQNEAQ (reference sequence). CDR3 sequence: CASSLETGERDF. DNA of the CDR3: TGTGCCAGCAGCTTAGAGACAGGGGAACGGGACTTC.

This sequence joins TRBV6-1 and TRBJ2-7, with D unresolved. V lost 6 bases, J lost 6 bases, and 15 bases lay in between. This CDR3 contains 13 residues. Germline V lookup: CDR1 MNHNS, CDR2 SASEGT. DNA for the CDR3: TGTGCCAGCAGACAGACAAACGTGGGCGAGCAGTACTTC. Its translation is CASRQTNVGEQYF.

CDR3 in DNA: TGTGCCAGCAGCCGGACAGGGGTCACAGATACGCAGTATTTT. It specifies CASSRTGVTDTQYF. The chain is built from TRBV7-2 and TRBJ2-3; 9 bases match TRBD1. Germline V gene lookup returns CDR1 SGHTA and CDR2 FQGNSA. The CDR3 is 14 residues long. V lost 5 bases and J lost 2; bases outside the gene matches: 2.

J is TRBJ2-6 and V is TRBV5-1; 8 bases are a match to TRBD1. The CDR3 has 15 amino acids. The germline V gene encodes CDR1 SGHRS and CDR2 YFSETQ. Trimming cost V 3 bases and J 2 bases; bases outside gene matches: 1. CDR3 in DNA: TGCGCCAGCAGCTCAGGGGGCGCTGGGGCCAACGTCCTGACTTTC. Its translation is CASSSGGAGANVLTF.